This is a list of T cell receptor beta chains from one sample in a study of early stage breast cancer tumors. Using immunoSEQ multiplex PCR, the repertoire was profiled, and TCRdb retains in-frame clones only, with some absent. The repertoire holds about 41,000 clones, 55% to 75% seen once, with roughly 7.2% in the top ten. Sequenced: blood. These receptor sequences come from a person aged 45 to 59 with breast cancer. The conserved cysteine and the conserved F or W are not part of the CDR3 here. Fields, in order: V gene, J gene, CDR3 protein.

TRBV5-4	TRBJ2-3	ASSLGTSRLRTDTQY
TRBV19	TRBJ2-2	ASSLPIWDRVVAGELF
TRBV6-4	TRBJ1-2	ASRRDRGPYGYT
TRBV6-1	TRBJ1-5	ASSELGQGIPQPQH
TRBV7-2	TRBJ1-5	ASSLTGASISNQPQH
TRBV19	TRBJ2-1	ASSIVSPATVDEQF
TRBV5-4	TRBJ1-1	ASSLAQGRQGRTEAF
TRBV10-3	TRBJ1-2	AIGEGVNYGYT
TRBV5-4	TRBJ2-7	ASSLDRDEQY
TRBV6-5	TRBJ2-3	ASSWGGLDTQY
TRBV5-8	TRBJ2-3	ASSLGSGTGVPDTQY
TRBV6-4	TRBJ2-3	ASSLAGGTTDTQY
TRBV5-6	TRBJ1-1	ASSLDGGGAF
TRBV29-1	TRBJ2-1	SVIWREYYNEQF
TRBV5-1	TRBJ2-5	ASSPRLAGEAETQY
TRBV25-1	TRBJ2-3	ASSGGTSGSTDTQY